This T cell receptor beta chain came from a study of blood T cell repertoires in COVID-19. The method was immunoSEQ multiplex PCR; TCRdb's version includes in-frame clones alone and lacks a portion of them. Of approximately 240,000 clones listed, approximately 85% were seen once; the top ten hold under 4.5%. The V end lost 3 bases, the J end lost 4 bases, and 7 bases lay between the germline ends. Germline values: CDR1 DFQATT, CDR2 SNEGSKA (reference sequence). This CDR3 has 12 amino acids. This TCR was sampled from a man aged 50 or older with acute or convalescent COVID-19. The chain uses TRBV20-1 and TRBJ1-5; no reliable D call. Input material: peripheral blood. This CDR3 reads CSASGGNQPQHF. CDR3 bases: TGCAGTGCTAGTGGCGGGAATCAGCCCCAGCATTTT.